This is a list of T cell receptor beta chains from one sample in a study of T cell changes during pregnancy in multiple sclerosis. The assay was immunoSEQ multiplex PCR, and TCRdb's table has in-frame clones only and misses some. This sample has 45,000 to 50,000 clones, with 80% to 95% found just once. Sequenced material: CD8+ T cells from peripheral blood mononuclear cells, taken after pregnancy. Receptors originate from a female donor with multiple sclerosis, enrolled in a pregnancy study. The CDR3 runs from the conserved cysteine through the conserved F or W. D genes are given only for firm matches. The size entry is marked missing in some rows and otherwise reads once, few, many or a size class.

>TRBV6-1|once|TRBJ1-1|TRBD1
TGTGCCAGCAGACGCGGGGCAGGGGGCACTGAAGCTTTCTTT
CASRRGAGGTEAFF
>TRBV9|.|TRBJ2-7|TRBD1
TGTGCCAGCAGCGTAAACAGGGGCGAGCAGTACTTC
CASSVNRGEQYF
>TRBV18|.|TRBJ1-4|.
TGTGCCAGCTCACCCTCGGACGGGGAAAGGGCAACTAATGAAAAACTGTTTTTT
CASSPSDGERATNEKLFF
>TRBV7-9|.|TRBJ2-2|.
TGTGCCAGCAGCTTAGTCGACATGAGGGAGCTGTTTTTT
CASSLVDMRELFF
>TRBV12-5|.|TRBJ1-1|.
TGTGCTAGTGGTTTGAACAGATTAAACACTGAAGCTTTCTTT
CASGLNRLNTEAFF
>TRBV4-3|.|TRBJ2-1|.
TGCGCCAGCAGCCGTAGGGGCACCTACAATGAGCAGTTCTTC
CASSRRGTYNEQFF
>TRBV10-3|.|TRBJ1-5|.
TGTGCCATCAGTGACCCCGGGAACCAGCCCCAGCATTTT
CAISDPGNQPQHF
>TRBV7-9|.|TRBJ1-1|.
TGTGCCAGCAGCTTCTTAGGGGGAGACACTGAAGCTTTCTTT
CASSFLGGDTEAFF
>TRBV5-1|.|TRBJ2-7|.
TGCGCCAGCAGCTTGTTCGTCGGAGATTACGAGCAGTACTTC
CASSLFVGDYEQYF
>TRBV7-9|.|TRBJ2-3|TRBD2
TGTGCCAGGGAGGGACTAGCGGATAAAGATACGCAGTATTTT
CAREGLADKDTQYF
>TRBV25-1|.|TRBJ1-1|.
TGTGCCAGCGGCTTCCTGAACACTGAAGCTTTCTTT
CASGFLNTEAFF
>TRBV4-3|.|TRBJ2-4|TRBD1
TGCGCCAGCAGCCAACATGGTCCCGGGACAGGGACCTTAGCCAAAAACATTCAGTACTTC
CASSQHGPGTGTLAKNIQYF
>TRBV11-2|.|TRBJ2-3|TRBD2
TGTGCCAGCAGTCATAGCGGGGGCACAGATACGCAGTATTTT
CASSHSGGTDTQYF
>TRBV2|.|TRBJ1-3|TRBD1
TGTGCCAGTTCCCTTTCAGGGGGCTCTGGAAACACCATATATTTT
CASSLSGGSGNTIYF
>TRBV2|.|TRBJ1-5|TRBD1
TGTGCCAGCAGTGGGACAGGGTGGGATCAGCCCCAGCATTTT
CASSGTGWDQPQHF
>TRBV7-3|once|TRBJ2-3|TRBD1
TGTGCCAGCAGCTTGCAGGGGGTCGCAGATACGCAGTATTTT
CASSLQGVADTQYF
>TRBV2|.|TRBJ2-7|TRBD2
TGTGCCAGCAGTGAACCTAGCGGGAGGGGTCTGGAGCAGTACTTC
CASSEPSGRGLEQYF
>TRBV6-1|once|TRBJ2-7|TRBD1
TGTGCCAGCAGTTCGGACAGGGGGACTCCCTACGAGCAGTACTTC
CASSSDRGTPYEQYF
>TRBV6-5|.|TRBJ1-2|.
TGTGCCAGCAGTTACTCGACAGCGGGCTATGGCTACACCTTC
CASSYSTAGYGYTF
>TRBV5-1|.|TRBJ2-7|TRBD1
TGCGCCAGCAGCTTAGGGACAGGGGTACCCGAGCAGTACTTC
CASSLGTGVPEQYF
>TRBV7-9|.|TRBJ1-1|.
TGTGCCAGCAGGAACGACAGAACAGAAGCTTTCTTT
CASRNDRTEAFF
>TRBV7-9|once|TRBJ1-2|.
TGTGCCAGCAGCGCCTCGATGGGCTTCGGTGTTCAGGGAGGAGATGGCTACACCTTC
CASSASMGFGVQGGDGYTF
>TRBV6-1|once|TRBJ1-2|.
TGTGCCAGCAGTGAAGCGGGCAGCATCTCCTATGGCTACACCTTC
CASSEAGSISYGYTF
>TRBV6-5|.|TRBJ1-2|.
TGTGCCAGCAGTTTTGGTGGAGCTAACTATGGCTACACCTTC
CASSFGGANYGYTF
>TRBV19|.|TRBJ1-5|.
TGTGCCAGTAGTATCGATTGGGGGGAAGATCAGCCCCAGCATTTT
CASSIDWGEDQPQHF
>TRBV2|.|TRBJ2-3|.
TGTGCCACCGTACTGGGGAGGGGGGTTCGGGATACGCAGTATTTT
CATVLGRGVRDTQYF
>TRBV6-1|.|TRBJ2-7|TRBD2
TGTGCCAGCAGTGGGACTAGCGGGAGGGCGACACCCTACGAGCAGTACTTC
CASSGTSGRATPYEQYF
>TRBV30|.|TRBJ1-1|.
TGTGCCTGGAACGCCCCCCTCGGCAGGGCCATGAACACTGAAGCTTTCTTT
CAWNAPLGRAMNTEAFF
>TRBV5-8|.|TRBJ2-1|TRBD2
TGTGCCAGCAGCTCCCAGCGGGGGGGAGATGGTGAGCAGTTCTTC
CASSSQRGGDGEQFF
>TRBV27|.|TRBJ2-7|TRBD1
TGTGCCAGCAGTCTCTCGGGACAGGGACCCTACGAGCAGTACTTC
CASSLSGQGPYEQYF
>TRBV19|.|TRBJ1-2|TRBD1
TGTGCCTGTTGGCAGGGGGCGAAGGGCTACACCTTC
CACWQGAKGYTF
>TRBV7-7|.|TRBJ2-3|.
TGTGCCAGCAGCTTGATAGACACAGATACGCAGTATTTT
CASSLIDTDTQYF
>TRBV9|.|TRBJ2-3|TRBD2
TGTGCCAGCAGCGTAGACGGGGACTACACAGATACGCAGTATTTT
CASSVDGDYTDTQYF
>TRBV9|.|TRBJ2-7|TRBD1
TGTGCCAGCAGCGCGGGGACAGGGACCACCTACGAGCAGTACTTC
CASSAGTGTTYEQYF
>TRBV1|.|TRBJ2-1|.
TGCACCAGCAGCCGGCGGGGGGGCTCCTACAATGAGCAGTTCTTC
CTSSRRGGSYNEQFF
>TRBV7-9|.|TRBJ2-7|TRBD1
TGTGCCAGCAGCTTTCCTAATCTTCGGACAGGGATCGACGAGCAGTACTTC
CASSFPNLRTGIDEQYF
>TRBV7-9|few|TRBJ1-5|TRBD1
TGTGCCAGCAGCTCCACAGGGGGCACCAATCAGCCCCAGCATTTT
CASSSTGGTNQPQHF
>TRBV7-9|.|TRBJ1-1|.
TGTGCCAGCAGCCGGTTGGGGGGGATCACTGAAGCTTTCTTT
CASSRLGGITEAFF
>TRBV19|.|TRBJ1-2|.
TGTGCCAGTAATGGGGGGGACTATGGCTACACCTTC
CASNGGDYGYTF
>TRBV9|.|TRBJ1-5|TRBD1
TGTGCCAGCAGCGTAGGCGACAGGGGAGGCAATCAGCCCCAGCATTTT
CASSVGDRGGNQPQHF
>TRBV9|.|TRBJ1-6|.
TGTGCCAGCAGCGTGTCGCTTGGTGCAGGGGATCGGTCACCCCTCCACTTT
CASSVSLGAGDRSPLHF
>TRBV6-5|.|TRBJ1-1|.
TGTGCCAGCAGTCCTACTTATGTCATGAACACTGAAGCTTTCTTT
CASSPTYVMNTEAFF
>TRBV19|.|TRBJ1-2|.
TGTGCCAGTAGTATAGGCGGAGGAGATGGCTACACCTTC
CASSIGGGDGYTF
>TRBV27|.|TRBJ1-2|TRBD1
TGTGCCAGCAGTTTGGCGGGACAGAAAAATGGCTACACCTTC
CASSLAGQKNGYTF
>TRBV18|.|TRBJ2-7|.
TGTGCCAGCTCACCAGGTAATAGGGGCCGTACAACGCGCGAGCAGTACTTC
CASSPGNRGRTTREQYF
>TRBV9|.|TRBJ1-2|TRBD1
TGTGCCAGCAGCGTTTCTCCGGGACAGGGGGCGCTTGGCTACACCTTC
CASSVSPGQGALGYTF
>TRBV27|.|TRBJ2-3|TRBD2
TGTGCCAGCAGTTTAAGAGTCGGGGCTAGCGGGGACGTCACAGATACGCAGTATTTT
CASSLRVGASGDVTDTQYF
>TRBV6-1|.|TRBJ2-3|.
TGTGCCAGCAGTGAAGCCGTAGGGGGGGGATACACAGATACGCAGTATTTT
CASSEAVGGGYTDTQYF
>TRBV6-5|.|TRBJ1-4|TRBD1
TGTGCCAGCAGTTACTCCGGGACAGATCATGAAAAACTGTTTTTT
CASSYSGTDHEKLFF
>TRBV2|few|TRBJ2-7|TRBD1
TGTGCCAGCAGATCCGGGACAGCCTACGAGCAGTACTTC
CASRSGTAYEQYF
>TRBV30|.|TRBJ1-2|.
TGTGCCTGGACAGGAGGGAGAGGCTACACCTTC
CAWTGGRGYTF
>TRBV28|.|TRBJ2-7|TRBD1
TGTGCCAGCAGTCGACAGGGGGCGGACGAGCAGTACTTC
CASSRQGADEQYF
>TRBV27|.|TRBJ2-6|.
TGTGCCAGCAGTTTTCTTGCGACAGGAATTTCTGGGGCCAACGTCCTGACTTTC
CASSFLATGISGANVLTF
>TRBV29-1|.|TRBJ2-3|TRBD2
TGCAGCGTTGAAGGAGTCAGCGGGGTAGATACGCAGTATTTT
CSVEGVSGVDTQYF
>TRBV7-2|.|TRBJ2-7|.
TGTGCCAGCAGCCGGAGGAGGGTTCCCCTCGAGGATGAATACGAGCAGTACTTC
CASSRRRVPLEDEYEQYF